This TCR beta chain was found in a study of human T cells and chemical hapten exposure listed by TCRdb under 2021. Notes on the research overall: For sensitization, 2% DPC in acetone was applied to a roughly 2 cm by roughly 2 cm area of upper inner arm skin. Patch testing was done on the upper back using Finn chambers containing 0.01% DPC, and results were scored after 6 days according to International Contact Dermatitis Research Group standards. Roughly 30 alopecia patients gave blood for TCR sequencing at one to four time points (pre-sensitization, 2, 6 and 24 weeks). In alopecia patients, the study followed how the peripheral blood TCR repertoire changed in vivo over primary and secondary sensitization to diphenylcyclopropenone (DPC), a hapten. Patient blood was sampled pre-sensitization (week 0) and at 2, 6 and about 24 weeks after DPC sensitization. Weekly therapeutic DPC doses were additionally applied to the scalp of patients throughout the roughly 25-week study period. Alopecia areata with under or over 50% scalp involvement, alopecia totalis and alopecia universalis were represented in the patient cohort, which was mostly female. Libraries were pooled for sequencing, and per-sample TCR yields varied mainly because of small differences in library volumes within the pool.

The germline V gene (reference sequence) supplies CDR1 SGHNT and CDR2 YYREEE. Taken from cysteine to phenylalanine, the CDR3 has 15 residues. This entry keeps only the CDR3 DNA: 45 bases, framed from base 1. V is shortened by 7 bases, J by 0 bases, and the region joining them spans 13 bases. The library was built by means of RACE. TCRdb names NextSeq 500 as the instrument used. Library preparation attached unique molecular identifiers to individual cDNA molecules for quantitative, reproducible TCR counting. From each blood RNA sample, both TCR alpha and TCR beta chains were sequenced. From the authors' description of their analysis: Samples had a median of roughly 87,000 TCRs, with a range from about 23,224 to 750,000. The Decombinator software suite was used to annotate the V, J and CDR3 of the TCR reads. For PS versus PT1 abundance plots, all samples were subsampled to the same number of TCRs (28,000). Expanded TCRs were defined as absent before sensitization and observed at least eight times at the 2-week time point. TCRdb passed the public sequencing reads through fastp at Q25 and MiXCR, retaining productive beta sequences. Entries that share a CDR3 protein sequence are merged under the most common genes and DNA. TCRdb's processing, not the authors', yielded these V and J calls. The sample table shows 65,000 to 85,000 distinct CDR3 sequences, and 10% are seen once. The ten largest make up under 1.5% of the sample.

Points the paper makes about the study in general: Expanded TCRs formed significantly more large CDR3 similarity clusters than pre-sensitization or healthy control sets, consistent with antigen-driven responses. The number of TCRs above 1 in 1000 frequency did not change with DPC sensitization; there was no evidence of global repertoire structure alterations. The number of PT1 expanded TCRs positively correlated with patch test score, significant at thresholds 8, 16 and 32 but not 4. All patients had alopecia, a presumed autoimmune disease, so their immune response might differ from that of healthy individuals. Repeated subsampling changed both the strength of the expansion versus patch-test correlation and the threshold at which that correlation became significant.

The meaning of the sample's time point label: patch test 1, 2 weeks after DPC sensitization. In light of the paper, this sample's treatment or condition label describes: therapeutic diphenylcyclopropenone sensitization with weekly scalp DPC. At each patch-test visit, blood was drawn before the patch test was applied. Patients were eligible if aged 18 to 70, diagnosed with alopecia and judged suitable for DPC therapy, and pregnant patients were excluded. Total RNA was isolated from unfractionated whole blood collected in Tempus Blood RNA tubes. This clonotype was seen a few times. No antigen is known for it. Qualities for individual bases were not recorded, and no much larger clone is one base off.

The chain is made from TRBV5-4 and TRBJ2-2, with no confidently assigned D gene. This receptor was taken from a woman aged 45-65 years with alopecia areata. Some clones in this sample may be carry-over from other donors' samples. The material was whole blood, obtained in connection with sensitization to the hapten diphenylcyclopropenone (DPC). The CDR3 amino acid sequence is: CASSLTGANTGELFF. At the DNA level, the sequence is TGTGCCAGCTCCCTGACTGGTGCGAACACCGGGGAGCTGTTTTTT.